The 24 T cell receptor beta chains presented below share a single source sample, sequenced in a study of T-cell memory formation after mild COVID-19. TCRdb reprocessed the 5' RACE reads via MiXCR and lists one record per CDR3 protein. The sample contains around 200,000 distinct CDR3 sequences, roughly a tenth of which appear only once. The sample was PBMCs or a T cell subset sorted from them (not recorded which). The receptors originated from a man aged 18 to 29 who had mild COVID-19 (a few samples of this study predate the infection). Cell type and time point are not known.

The genes are TRBV20-1 and TRBJ1-5; D is unclear. Germline V gives CDR1 DFQATT, CDR2 SNEGSKA (reference sequence). Trimming pared 3 bases from V and 6 bases from J, leaving 12 bases between. There are 13 residues in the CDR3. The CDR3 coding sequence is TGCAGTGCTAGCGGACTGGCGGGTCAGCCCCAGCATTTT. Amino acid sequence: CSASGLAGQPQHF.

This chain connects TRBV20-1 to TRBJ1-2, with D tentatively TRBD1 (6 bases). CDR1 and CDR2 (germline): DFQATT, SNEGSKA (reference sequence). The V end lost 6 bases, the J end lost 2 bases, and 31 bases lay between the germline ends. The CDR3 is 19 residues long. CDR3 sequence: CSAPARGSGKLGGNYGYTF. In nucleotides, the CDR3 is TGCAGTGCCCCCGCCCGGGGGAGTGGGAAACTAGGGGGAAACTATGGCTACACCTTC.

The sample holds a few counts of this clonotype. This chain joins TRBV5-1 and TRBJ2-5; weak D call: TRBD1 (6 bases). CDR3 size: 14 residues. Germline V lookup: CDR1 SGHRS, CDR2 YFSETQ. V lost 4 bases, J lost 1 base, and 11 bases lay in between. Written as DNA, the CDR3 is TGCGCCAGCAGCCCGCGGACAGTCCAAGAGACCCAGTACTTC. Protein: CASSPRTVQETQYF.

This clonotype showed up many times. The rearrangement uses TRBV5-1 and TRBJ1-1; D is perhaps TRBD1 (5 bases). The CDR3 sequence is 17 residues long. Germline-derived CDR1 and CDR2 are SGHRS and YFSETQ. The ends were cut back, 6 bases at V and 4 bases at J, with 25 bases in the middle. This CDR3 reads CASTQLGRPLGSTEAFF. The CDR3, as DNA: TGCGCCAGCACTCAATTGGGACGCCCTTTGGGTAGCACTGAAGCTTTCTTT. Full variable domain (remainder filled in from reference TRBV5-1 and TRBJ1-1): KAGVTQTPRYLIKTRGQQVTLSCSPISGHRSVSWYQQTPGQGLQFLFEYFSETQRNKGNFPGRFSGRQFSNSRSEMNVSTLELGDSALYLCASTQLGRPLGSTEAFFGQGTRLTVV.

This clonotype has a count of ten or more. The J gene is TRBJ2-2, the V gene TRBV4-2, with D possibly being TRBD1 (6 bases). The V gene lost 0 bases and the J gene lost 4 bases, with 15 bases spanning the gap. This CDR3 is built from 17 residues. Germline assignment: CDR1 LGHNA and CDR2 YNFKEQ. The CDR3 loop reads CASSQDTLGAGTGELFF. The CDR3 DNA sequence: TGTGCCAGCAGCCAAGATACGCTGGGGGCGGGCACCGGGGAGCTGTTTTTT.

This clonotype was picked up a small number of times. The chain carries TRBV7-9 and TRBJ2-1; D might be TRBD2 (5 bases). V lost 4 bases, J lost 2 bases, and 21 bases lay in between. The germline CDR1 and CDR2 sequences are SEHNR and FQNEAQ (reference sequence). The CDR3 has 18 amino acids. Written as DNA, the CDR3 is TGTGCCAGCAGCTCCCTCTTCACTTATGCCGGGACCTACAATGAGCAGTTCTTC. It codes for CASSSLFTYAGTYNEQFF.

This clonotype turned up a few times. The chain uses TRBV3-1 and TRBJ2-5; D ambiguous. From germline, CDR1 is LGHDT and CDR2 YNNKEL (reference sequence). This CDR3 is 12 amino acids long. V shed 0 bases and J shed 7 bases, with 6 bases lying between them. The CDR3 spells CASSQDERTQYF. The CDR3 coding sequence is TGTGCCAGCAGCCAAGACGAGAGGACCCAGTACTTC.

This clonotype was detected a few times. This chain uses TRBV4-3 with TRBJ1-6, with 7 bases identical to TRBD1. Trimming took 4 bases from V and 10 from J; bases not matched to a gene: 10. Germline CDR1 is LGHNA and CDR2 is YSLEER. This CDR3 comprises 15 residues. In nucleotides, the CDR3 is TGCGCCAGCAGCCTTATGACAGGGAACGGATCACCCCTCCACTTT. Its protein product is CASSLMTGNGSPLHF.

This clonotype was recorded at least ten times. The chain has TRBV7-2 and TRBJ1-2; D uncertain. Trimming took 1 base from V and 7 from J, leaving 13 bases between them. CDR1 and CDR2 from the germline V gene are SGHTA and FQGNSA. The CDR3 runs 14 residues. The CDR3 nucleotides read TGTGCCAGCAGCTTAGAATCGGGGTATACTGGCTACACCTTC. It is translated as CASSLESGYTGYTF.

This clonotype has just a few counts. The CDR3 loop is CSAHSGYTEAFF. The DNA for the CDR3 is TGCAGTGCTCACTCGGGGTACACTGAAGCTTTCTTT. The chain joins TRBV20-1 to TRBJ1-1; D gene uncertain. Germline V gene data show CDR1 as DFQATT and CDR2 as SNEGSKA (reference sequence). The CDR3 contains 12 residues. V lost 5 bases to trimming and J lost 3 bases, with 10 bases between them.

This clonotype appeared many times. The chain uses TRBV7-3 and TRBJ2-3, with unresolved D. Trimming took off 1 base at V and 3 bases at J, with 8 bases between the two ends. Germline V CDR1 and CDR2: SGHTA, FQGTGA. The CDR3 spans 14 residues. The DNA of the CDR3 is TGTGCCAGCAGCTTAATGGCTACTACAGATACGCAGTATTTT. Its translation is CASSLMATTDTQYF.

In its sample, this clonotype was seen many times. The CDR3 sequence is CATSRAVTTDTQYF. DNA of the CDR3: TGTGCCACCAGCAGAGCGGTGACCACAGATACGCAGTATTTT. The V call is TRBV15, the J call TRBJ2-3; D ambiguous. Germline V gene sequence: CDR1 LNHNV, CDR2 YYDKDF (reference sequence). Trimming stripped 1 base from V and 2 bases from J, with 7 bases between. The CDR3 loop spans 14 amino acids.

Many counts were recorded for this clonotype. The chain combines TRBV7-9 with TRBJ1-6; no clear D gene. This CDR3 is built from 13 residues. Germline V gene sequence: CDR1 SEHNR, CDR2 FQNEAQ (reference sequence). V shed 1 base and J shed 7 bases, with 5 bases lying between them. CDR3 DNA: TGTGCCAGCAGCTTAGAAGGGAATTCACCCCTCCACTTT. Translated, it gives CASSLEGNSPLHF.

This clonotype was counted at least ten times. The J gene is TRBJ2-5, the V gene TRBV4-3; 11 nucleotides align to TRBD2. Germline CDR1 and CDR2: LGHNA and YSLEER. This CDR3 is built from 15 residues. V lost 3 bases, J lost 3 bases, and 3 bases stayed unmatched. CDR3 nucleotides: TGCGCCAGCAGCCAGCTAGCGGGGGGCGAAGAGACCCAGTACTTC. Its translation is CASSQLAGGEETQYF.

This clonotype appeared a few times. The chain links TRBV7-9 to TRBJ2-7; 7 bases match TRBD1. The germline V gene encodes CDR1 SEHNR and CDR2 FQNEAQ (reference sequence). This CDR3 spans 17 amino acids. The V segment lost 5 bases and the J segment 2 bases; nucleotides outside the gene matches: 15. The CDR3 nucleotides read TGTGCCAGCAGCCCGCGCCTTTCGACAGGGAGAGCCTACGAGCAGTACTTC. Its translation is CASSPRLSTGRAYEQYF. Variable domain in full (rest from reference TRBV7-9 and TRBJ2-7): DTGVSQNPRHKITKRGQNVTFRCDPISEHNRLYWYRQTLGQGPEFLTYFQNEAQLEKSRLLSDRFSAERPKGSFSTLEIQRTEQGDSAMYLCASSPRLSTGRAYEQYFGPGTRLTVT.

The table lists this clonotype with a few counts. The genes are TRBV24-1 and TRBJ1-5, with D maybe TRBD1 (5 bases). The CDR3 is 16 residues long. V dropped 7 bases and J dropped 1 base, with 16 bases sitting between them. Germline V CDR1 and CDR2: KGHDR, SFDVKD. The CDR3 region has the DNA TGTGCCACCAGAGTGCAGGGAAAGCGGAGCAATCAGCCCCAGCATTTT. It encodes CATRVQGKRSNQPQHF.

This clonotype was seen more than once but under ten times. Its ends do not fully match the called genes, so a read error is possible. The chain links TRBV7-7 to TRBJ2-1; TRBD1 agrees at 7 bases. Germline V gene data show CDR1 as SSHAT and CDR2 as FNYEAQ (reference sequence). This CDR3 is built from 16 residues. The CDR3 DNA follows: TGTGCTAGCAGCGAGCGTTCAGGGGGATCCTACAATGAGCAGTTCTTC. Protein: CASSERSGGSYNEQFF.

This clonotype was seen a handful of times. The chain is built from TRBV5-6 and TRBJ1-1; 7 bases are shared with TRBD1. Germline CDR1 reads SGHDT; CDR2 reads YYEEEE. V was clipped by 0 bases and J by 0 bases; unmatched bases: 8. The CDR3 is 17 residues long. DNA of the CDR3: TGTGCCAGCAGCTTGGCCAGGGACAGCTACATGAACACTGAAGCTTTCTTT. Amino acids: CASSLARDSYMNTEAFF. The full variable domain, its missing parts supplied by reference TRBV5-6 and TRBJ1-1, is DAGVTQSPTHLIKTRGQQVTLRCSPKSGHDTVSWYQQALGQGPQFIFQYYEEEERQRGNFPDRFSGHQFPNYSSELNVNALLLGDSALYLCASSLARDSYMNTEAFFGQGTRLTVV.

The CDR3 bases are TGTGCCAGCAGCCAGAGAGAGGGGGACACCATATATTTT. It encodes CASSQREGDTIYF. V usage is TRBV3-1 and J usage is TRBJ1-3; D is possibly TRBD1 (6 bases). Between the trimmed V and J ends, which lost 3 bases and 8 bases, there was a span of 11 bases. In germline, CDR1 is LGHDT, CDR2 YNNKEL (reference sequence). The CDR3 is 13 residues long.

This clonotype was found a few times. The CDR3 here is CASSDPGQGKNQPQHF. The CDR3 bases are TGTGCCAGCAGTGATCCAGGACAGGGAAAAAATCAGCCCCAGCATTTT. The gene calls are TRBV6-1 and TRBJ1-5, with TRBD1 identical over 8 bases. V dropped 3 bases and J dropped 4; count of bases not matched to a gene: 8. The germline gives CDR1 MNHNS, CDR2 SASEGT. The CDR3 is 16 residues long.

This chain joins TRBV4-3 and TRBJ2-7; weak D call: TRBD1 (6 bases). Germline V gene sequence: CDR1 LGHNA, CDR2 YSLEER. The germline V and J ends were trimmed by 3 bases and 3 bases, with 15 bases remaining between them. The CDR3 length is 15 residues. CDR3 nucleotide sequence: TGCGCCAGCAGCCAGGGCCGGGACACTTACTACGAGCAGTACTTC. As protein: CASSQGRDTYYEQYF.

This clonotype turned up a few times. The chain joins TRBV19 to TRBJ2-3; TRBD2 matches 14 bases. The length of the CDR3 is 14 residues. Germline CDR1 reads LNHDA; CDR2 reads SQIVND (reference sequence). V lost 11 bases to trimming and J lost 4 bases; unmatched junction nucleotides: 5. The DNA of the CDR3 is TGTGCCTCAGGACTAGCGGGGGGCTCAGATACGCAGTATTTT. Translated: CASGLAGGSDTQYF.

This clonotype was counted between two and nine times. This chain joins TRBV6-1 and TRBJ2-3, with D perhaps TRBD1 or TRBD2 (6 bases each). CDR1 is MNHNS and CDR2 is SASEGT in the germline V gene. This CDR3 is built from 15 residues. Trimming removed 5 bases at V and 2 bases at J, with 14 bases between. CDR3 in DNA: TGTGCCAGCAGTCCCCAAAGGGGGGACACAGATACGCAGTATTTT. It specifies CASSPQRGDTDTQYF.

A few counts support this clonotype. J is TRBJ2-5 and V is TRBV4-1; 11 bases match TRBD2. With 1 base clipped from V and 4 bases from J, the junction kept 11 bases outside the gene matches. Germline V CDR1 and CDR2: MGHRA, YSYEKL. The CDR3 is made up of 18 amino acids. CDR3 in amino acids: CASSQVNLVAGGPETQYF. The CDR3 region has the DNA TGCGCCAGCAGCCAAGTAAATCTCGTAGCGGGGGGGCCAGAGACCCAGTACTTC.